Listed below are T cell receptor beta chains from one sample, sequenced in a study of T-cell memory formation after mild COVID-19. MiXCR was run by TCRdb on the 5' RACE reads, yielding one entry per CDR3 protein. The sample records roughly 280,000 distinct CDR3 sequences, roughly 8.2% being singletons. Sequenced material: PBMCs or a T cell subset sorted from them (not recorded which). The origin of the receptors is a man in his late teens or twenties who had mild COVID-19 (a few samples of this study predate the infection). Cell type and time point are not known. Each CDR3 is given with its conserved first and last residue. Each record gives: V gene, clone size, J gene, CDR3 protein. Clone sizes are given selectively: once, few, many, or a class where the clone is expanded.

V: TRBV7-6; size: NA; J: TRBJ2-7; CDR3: CASSASREQYF
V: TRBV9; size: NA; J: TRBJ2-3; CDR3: CASSLDALAGPDTQYF
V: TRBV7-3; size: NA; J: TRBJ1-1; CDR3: CASSLEKSKGARRTEAFF
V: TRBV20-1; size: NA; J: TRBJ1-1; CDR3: CSASHTGNTEAFF
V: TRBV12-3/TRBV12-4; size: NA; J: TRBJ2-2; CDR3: CASSFGGLNTGELFF
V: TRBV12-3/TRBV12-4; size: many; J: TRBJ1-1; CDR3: CASSFGQGSTEAFF
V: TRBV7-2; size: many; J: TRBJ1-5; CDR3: CASSPWTDQPQHF
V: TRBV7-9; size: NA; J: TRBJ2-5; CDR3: CASSFQGAYQETQYF
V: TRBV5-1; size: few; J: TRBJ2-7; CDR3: CASSLGGLAGDSYEQYF
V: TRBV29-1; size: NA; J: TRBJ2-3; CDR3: CSVVLFKGTDTQYF
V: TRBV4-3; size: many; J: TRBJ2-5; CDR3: CASSQDGRGREETQYF
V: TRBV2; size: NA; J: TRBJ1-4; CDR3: CAGNRDPAEKLFF
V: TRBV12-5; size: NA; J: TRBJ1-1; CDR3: CASGFRTGNVGGEAFF
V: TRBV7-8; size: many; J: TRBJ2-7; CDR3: CASSPDRAAEQYF